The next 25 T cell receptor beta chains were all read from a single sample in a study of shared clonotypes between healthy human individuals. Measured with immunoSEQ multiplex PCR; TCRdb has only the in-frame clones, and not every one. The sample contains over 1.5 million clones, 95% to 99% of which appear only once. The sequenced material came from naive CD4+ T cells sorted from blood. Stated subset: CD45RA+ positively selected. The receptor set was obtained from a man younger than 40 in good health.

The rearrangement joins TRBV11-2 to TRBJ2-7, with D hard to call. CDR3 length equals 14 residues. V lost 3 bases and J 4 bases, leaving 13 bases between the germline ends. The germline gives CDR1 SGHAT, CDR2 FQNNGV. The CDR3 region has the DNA TGTGCCAGCAGCTTTTTCCCCTTAGGTTACGAGCAGTACTTC. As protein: CASSFFPLGYEQYF.

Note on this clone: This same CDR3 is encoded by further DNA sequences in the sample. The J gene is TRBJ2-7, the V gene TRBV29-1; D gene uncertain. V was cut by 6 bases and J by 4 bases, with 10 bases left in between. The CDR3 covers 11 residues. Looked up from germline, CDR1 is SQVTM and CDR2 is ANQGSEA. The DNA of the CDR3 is TGCAGCGTCGCTGCTAGTTACGAGCAGTACTTC. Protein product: CSVAASYEQYF.

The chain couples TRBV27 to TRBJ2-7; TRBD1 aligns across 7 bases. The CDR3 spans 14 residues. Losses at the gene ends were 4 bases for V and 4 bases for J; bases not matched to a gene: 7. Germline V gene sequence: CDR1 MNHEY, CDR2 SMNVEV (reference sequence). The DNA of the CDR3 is TGTGCCAGCAGTTCCGGACAGGCTCGGTACGAGCAGTACTTC. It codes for CASSSGQARYEQYF.

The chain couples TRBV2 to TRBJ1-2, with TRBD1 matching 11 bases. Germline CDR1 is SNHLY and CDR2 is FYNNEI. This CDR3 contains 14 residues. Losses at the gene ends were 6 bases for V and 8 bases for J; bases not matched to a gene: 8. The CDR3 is CASSDGQGAWGYTF. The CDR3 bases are TGTGCCAGCAGCGATGGACAGGGGGCCTGGGGCTACACCTTC.

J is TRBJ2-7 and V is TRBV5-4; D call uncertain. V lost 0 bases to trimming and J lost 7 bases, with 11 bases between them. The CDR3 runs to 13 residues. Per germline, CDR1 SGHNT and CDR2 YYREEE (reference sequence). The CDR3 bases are TGTGCCAGCAGCTTGGACCACACCTGGGAGCAGTACTTC. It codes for CASSLDHTWEQYF.

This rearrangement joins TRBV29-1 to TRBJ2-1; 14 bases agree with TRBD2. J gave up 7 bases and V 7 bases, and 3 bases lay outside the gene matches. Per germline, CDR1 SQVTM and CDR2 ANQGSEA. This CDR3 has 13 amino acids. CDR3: CSGGLAGVNEQFF. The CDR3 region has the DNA TGCAGCGGGGGACTAGCGGGAGTAAATGAGCAGTTCTTC.

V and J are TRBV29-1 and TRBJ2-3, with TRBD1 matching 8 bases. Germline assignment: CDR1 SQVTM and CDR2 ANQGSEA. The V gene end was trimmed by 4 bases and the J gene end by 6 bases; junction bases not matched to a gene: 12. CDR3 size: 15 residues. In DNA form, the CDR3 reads TGCAGCGTTGGCGAGACAGGGGCCATTGGGGATACGCAGTATTTT. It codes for CSVGETGAIGDTQYF.

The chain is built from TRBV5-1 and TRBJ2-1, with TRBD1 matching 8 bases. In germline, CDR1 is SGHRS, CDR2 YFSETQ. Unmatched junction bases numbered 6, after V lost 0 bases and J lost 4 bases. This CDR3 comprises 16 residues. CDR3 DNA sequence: TGCGCCAGCAGCTTGGTGCCCGGGACAGGATACAATGAGCAGTTCTTC. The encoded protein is CASSLVPGTGYNEQFF.

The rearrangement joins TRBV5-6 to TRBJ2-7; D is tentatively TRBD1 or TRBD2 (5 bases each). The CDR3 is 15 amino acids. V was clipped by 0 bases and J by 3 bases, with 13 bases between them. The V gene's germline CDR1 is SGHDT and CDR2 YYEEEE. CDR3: CASSLGRTLVYEQYF. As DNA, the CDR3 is TGTGCCAGCAGCTTGGGACGGACACTAGTCTACGAGCAGTACTTC.

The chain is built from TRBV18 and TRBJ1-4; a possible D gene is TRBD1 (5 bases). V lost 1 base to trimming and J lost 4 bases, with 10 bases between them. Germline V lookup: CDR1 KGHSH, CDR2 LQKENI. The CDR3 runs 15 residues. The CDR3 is CASSPRGQFNEKLFF. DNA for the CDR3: TGTGCCAGCTCACCACGGGGCCAATTTAATGAAAAACTGTTTTTT. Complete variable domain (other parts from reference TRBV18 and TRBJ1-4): NAGVMQNPRHLVRRRGQEARLRCSPMKGHSHVYWYRQLPEEGLKFMVYLQKENIIDESGMPKERFSAEFPKEGPSILRIQQVVRGDSAAYFCASSPRGQFNEKLFFGSGTQLSVL.

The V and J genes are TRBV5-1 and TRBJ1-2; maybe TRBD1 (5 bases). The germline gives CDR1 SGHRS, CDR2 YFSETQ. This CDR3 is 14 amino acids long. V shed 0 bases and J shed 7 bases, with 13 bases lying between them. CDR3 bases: TGCGCCAGCAGCTTGGAGGGGAGCTCGGCTGGCTACACCTTC. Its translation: CASSLEGSSAGYTF.

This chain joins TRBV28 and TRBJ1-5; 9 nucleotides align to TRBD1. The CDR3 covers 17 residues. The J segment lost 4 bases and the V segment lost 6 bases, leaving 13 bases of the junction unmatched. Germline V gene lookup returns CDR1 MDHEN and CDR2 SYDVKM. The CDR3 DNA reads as TGTGCCAGCAGCCCTTGGGAAGGGACAGGGTCGAATCAGCCCCAGCATTTT. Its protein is CASSPWEGTGSNQPQHF.

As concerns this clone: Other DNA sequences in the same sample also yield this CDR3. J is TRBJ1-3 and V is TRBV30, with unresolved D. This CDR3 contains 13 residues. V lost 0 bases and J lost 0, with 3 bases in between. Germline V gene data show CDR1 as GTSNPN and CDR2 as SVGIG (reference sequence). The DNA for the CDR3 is TGTGCCTGGAGTGTAGACTCTGGAAACACCATATATTTT. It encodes CAWSVDSGNTIYF. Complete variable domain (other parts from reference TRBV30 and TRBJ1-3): SQTIHQWPATLVQPVGSPLSLECTVEGTSNPNLYWYRQAAGRGLQLLFYSVGIGQISSEVPQNLSASRPQDRQFILSSKKLLLSDSGFYLCAWSVDSGNTIYFGEGSWLTVV.

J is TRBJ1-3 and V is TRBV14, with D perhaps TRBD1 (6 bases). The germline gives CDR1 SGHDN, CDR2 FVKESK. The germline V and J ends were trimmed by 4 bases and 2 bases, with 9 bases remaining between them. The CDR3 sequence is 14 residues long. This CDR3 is CASSRQVAGNTIYF. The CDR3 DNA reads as TGTGCCAGCAGCCGACAGGTCGCTGGAAACACCATATATTTT.

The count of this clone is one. This chain's CDR3 is CASSPGRTQYNEQFF. The CDR3 region has the DNA TGTGCCAGCTCACCGGGCAGGACACAATACAATGAGCAGTTCTTC. The V call is TRBV18, the J call TRBJ2-1, with D maybe TRBD1 (5 bases). The germline CDR1 and CDR2 sequences are KGHSH and LQKENI. V was clipped by 3 bases and J by 4 bases, with 13 bases between them. The CDR3 loop spans 15 amino acids.

The CDR3: CASSPRLAGFSYNEQFF. The CDR3 nucleotides read TGTGCCAGCAGCCCGAGACTAGCGGGATTCTCCTACAATGAGCAGTTCTTC. This sequence joins TRBV7-6 and TRBJ2-1; 11 nucleotides agree with TRBD2. The CDR3 spans 17 residues. V was clipped by 5 bases and J by 0 bases; unmatched bases: 6. CDR1 is SGHVS, CDR2 FNYEAQ, per germline.

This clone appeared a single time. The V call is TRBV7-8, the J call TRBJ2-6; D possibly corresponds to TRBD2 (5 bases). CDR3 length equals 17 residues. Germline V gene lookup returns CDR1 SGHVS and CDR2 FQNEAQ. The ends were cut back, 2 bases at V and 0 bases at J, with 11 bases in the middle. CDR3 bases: TGTGCCAGCAGCTTAAGGGCTAGCAGCTCTGGGGCCAACGTCCTGACTTTC. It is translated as CASSLRASSSGANVLTF. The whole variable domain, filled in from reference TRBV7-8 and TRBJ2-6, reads GAGVSQSPRYKVAKRGQDVALRCDPISGHVSLFWYQQALGQGPEFLTYFQNEAQLDKSGLPSDRFFAERPEGSVSTLKIQRTQQEDSAVYLCASSLRASSSGANVLTFGAGSRLTVL.

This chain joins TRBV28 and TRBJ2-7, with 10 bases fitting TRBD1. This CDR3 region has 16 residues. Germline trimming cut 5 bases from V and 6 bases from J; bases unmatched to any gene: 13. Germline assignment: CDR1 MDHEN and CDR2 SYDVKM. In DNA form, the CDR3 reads TGTGCCAGCAGTCAATGGAGGGGACAGGGGTATTCCGAGCAGTACTTC. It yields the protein CASSQWRGQGYSEQYF.

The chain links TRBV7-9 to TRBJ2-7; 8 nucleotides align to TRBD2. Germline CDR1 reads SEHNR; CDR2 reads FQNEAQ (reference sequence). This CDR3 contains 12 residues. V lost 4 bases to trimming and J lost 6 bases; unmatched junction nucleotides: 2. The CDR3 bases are TGTGCCAGCAGCTCCAGCGGGGGCGAGCAGTACTTC. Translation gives CASSSSGGEQYF.

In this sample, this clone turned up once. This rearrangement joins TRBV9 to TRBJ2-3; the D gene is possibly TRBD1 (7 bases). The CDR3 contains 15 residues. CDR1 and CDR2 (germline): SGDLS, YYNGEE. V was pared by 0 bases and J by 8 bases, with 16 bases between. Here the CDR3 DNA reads TGTGCCAGCAGCGTAGAGGGGGCTCCGGGACTTACGCAGTATTTT. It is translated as CASSVEGAPGLTQYF.

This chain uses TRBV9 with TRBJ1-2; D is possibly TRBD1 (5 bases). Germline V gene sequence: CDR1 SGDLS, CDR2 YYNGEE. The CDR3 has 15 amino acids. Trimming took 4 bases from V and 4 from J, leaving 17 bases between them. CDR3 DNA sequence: TGTGCCAGCAGCAACGGACATGGGAAGATCTATGGCTACACCTTC. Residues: CASSNGHGKIYGYTF.

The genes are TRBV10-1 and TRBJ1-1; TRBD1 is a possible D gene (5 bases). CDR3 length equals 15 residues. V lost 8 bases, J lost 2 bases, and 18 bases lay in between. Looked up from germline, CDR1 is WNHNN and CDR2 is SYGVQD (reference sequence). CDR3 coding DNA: TGCGCCAGCTGGGTGGGACGCCCGAAAAACACTGAAGCTTTCTTT. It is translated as CASWVGRPKNTEAFF.

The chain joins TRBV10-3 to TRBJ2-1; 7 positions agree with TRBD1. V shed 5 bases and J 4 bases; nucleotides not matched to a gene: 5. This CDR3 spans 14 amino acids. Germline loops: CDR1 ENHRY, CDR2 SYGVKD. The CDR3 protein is CAISNPGGYNEQFF. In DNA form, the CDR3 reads TGTGCCATCAGTAACCCAGGGGGTTACAATGAGCAGTTCTTC.

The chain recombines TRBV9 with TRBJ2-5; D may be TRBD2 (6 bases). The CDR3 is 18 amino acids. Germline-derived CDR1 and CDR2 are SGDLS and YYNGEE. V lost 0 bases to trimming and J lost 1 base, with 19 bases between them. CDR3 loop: CASSVGLGTGGAQETQYF. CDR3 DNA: TGTGCCAGCAGCGTAGGACTTGGGACTGGCGGGGCCCAAGAGACCCAGTACTTC. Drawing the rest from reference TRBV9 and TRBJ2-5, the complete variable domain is DSGVTQTPKHLITATGQRVTLRCSPRSGDLSVYWYQQSLDQGLQFLIQYYNGEERAKGNILERFSAQQFPDLHSELNLSSLELGDSALYFCASSVGLGTGGAQETQYFGPGTRLLVL.

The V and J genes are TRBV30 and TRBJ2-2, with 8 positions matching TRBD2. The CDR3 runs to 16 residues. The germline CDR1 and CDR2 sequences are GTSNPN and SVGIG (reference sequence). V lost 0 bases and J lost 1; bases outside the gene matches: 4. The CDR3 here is CAWSVLAVGNTGELFF. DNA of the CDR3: TGTGCCTGGAGTGTACTAGCGGTTGGGAACACCGGGGAGCTGTTTTTT.